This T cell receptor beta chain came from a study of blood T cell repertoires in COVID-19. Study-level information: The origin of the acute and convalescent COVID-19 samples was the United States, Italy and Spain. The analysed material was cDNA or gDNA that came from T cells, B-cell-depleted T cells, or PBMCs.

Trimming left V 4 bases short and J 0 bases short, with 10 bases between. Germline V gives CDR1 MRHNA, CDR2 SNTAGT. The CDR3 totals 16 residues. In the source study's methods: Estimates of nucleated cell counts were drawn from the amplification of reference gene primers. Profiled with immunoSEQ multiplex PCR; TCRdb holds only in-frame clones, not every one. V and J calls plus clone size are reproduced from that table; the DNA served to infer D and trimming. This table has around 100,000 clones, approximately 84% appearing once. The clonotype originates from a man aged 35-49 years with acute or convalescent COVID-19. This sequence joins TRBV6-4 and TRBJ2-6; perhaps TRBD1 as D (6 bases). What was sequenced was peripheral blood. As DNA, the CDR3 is TGTGCCAGCAGTGTACAGGGAATCTCTGGGGCCAACGTCCTGACTTTC. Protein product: CASSVQGISGANVLTF.